These 4 T cell receptor beta chains were sequenced from one sample in a study of CD8+ T cells in alopecia areata. Treatment given: oral pan-JAK inhibitor, 5-10 mg twice daily. The sequencing template was cDNA reverse transcribed from extracted RNA. TCRdb's table, derived via immunoSEQ multiplex PCR, lists solely in-frame clones and lacks some. The sample includes some 200,000 clones, roughly 61% of them seen just once. The sample in question was CD8+ T cells sorted from blood, obtained at week 24, from a patient treated with tofacitinib. The receptors come from a human donor with alopecia areata.

J is TRBJ2-1 and V is TRBV27; TRBD2 matches at 7 bases. V shed 2 bases and J 0 bases; nucleotides not matched to a gene: 16. The CDR3 has 20 amino acids. Germline values: CDR1 MNHEY, CDR2 SMNVEV (reference sequence). The CDR3 DNA sequence: TGTGCCAGCAGTTTAGGGGTGGCGTTTTTGTCGGGGGGCTCCTACAATGAGCAGTTCTTC. Translated, it gives CASSLGVAFLSGGSYNEQFF.

This chain links TRBV27 with TRBJ1-2; D is unresolved. V was cut by 3 bases and J by 8 bases, with 16 bases left in between. Germline V gene data show CDR1 as MNHEY and CDR2 as SMNVEV (reference sequence). CDR3 length: 14 amino acids. The CDR3 protein is CASSFTPRSAGYTF. The CDR3 DNA sequence: TGTGCCAGCAGTTTCACTCCGAGGTCTGCGGGCTACACCTTC.

This clone was seen a single time. The chain links TRBV18 to TRBJ2-3, with 7 bases that match TRBD1. Germline trimming cut 6 bases from V and 3 bases from J; bases unmatched to any gene: 9. The germline CDR1 and CDR2 sequences are KGHSH and LQKENI. This CDR3 is built from 15 residues. The CDR3 loop is CASSSGGDGTDTQYF. The CDR3 DNA reads TGTGCCAGCTCGTCAGGGGGTGACGGTACAGATACGCAGTATTTT.

V usage is TRBV29-1 and J usage is TRBJ2-1; a possible D gene is TRBD2 (6 bases). V lost 1 base to trimming and J lost 8 bases, with 15 bases between them. This CDR3 has 14 residues. Looked up from germline, CDR1 is SQVTM and CDR2 is ANQGSEA. In nucleotides, the CDR3 is TGCAGCGTTGAAGGTCGGACTATTCTCTATGAGCAGTTCTTC. Translating gives CSVEGRTILYEQFF.